This TCR beta chain was retrieved from a study of blood T cell repertoires in COVID-19. Study as a whole: Sites in the United States, Italy and Spain provided acute and convalescent COVID-19 samples.

In the original workflow: Estimates of nucleated cell counts were drawn from the amplification of reference gene primers. Here immunoSEQ multiplex PCR was the method, and the copy in TCRdb shows in-frame clones only, minus some. V and J calls plus clone size are reproduced from that table; the DNA served to infer D and trimming. The data show about 97,000 clones, with just under 85% seen just once and over 9.5% held by the top ten. Trimming took off 4 bases at V and 2 bases at J, with 7 bases between the two ends. The CDR3 spans 13 residues. Germline CDR1 MNHEY, CDR2 SMNVEV (reference sequence). This TCR derives from a man aged 65-85 years with acute or convalescent COVID-19. The source material was peripheral blood. The chain is built from TRBV27 and TRBJ2-3, with D tentatively TRBD1 (5 bases). The CDR3 region is CASSSGLTDTQYF. The DNA of the CDR3 is TGTGCCAGCAGTTCAGGGCTCACAGATACGCAGTATTTT.